The 3 T cell receptor beta chains given below trace back to one sample, sequenced in a study of tumor T cells in aggressive B-cell lymphoma. TCRdb keeps only in-frame clones here, not all; method: immunoSEQ multiplex PCR. This sample carries 7,000 to 8,000 clones, approximately 83% of them seen once, and the ten largest clones take roughly 5.1%. Sequencing used tumor tissue. The receptors were sampled from an adult with diffuse large B cell lymphoma.

This clone was detected once. The CDR3 region is CASSLSLRAGGPGNEQFF. In DNA form, the CDR3 reads TGTGCCAGCAGCTTATCCCTAAGGGCGGGAGGGCCGGGGAATGAGCAGTTCTTC. This chain connects TRBV7-2 to TRBJ2-1; TRBD2 matches at 9 bases. Per germline, CDR1 SGHTA and CDR2 FQGNSA. This CDR3 is built from 18 residues. The trim removed 2 bases at V and 7 bases at J, leaving 15 bases unmatched.

The J gene is TRBJ2-3, the V gene TRBV5-1, with D perhaps TRBD1 (6 bases). V was pared by 4 bases and J by 1 base, with 16 bases between. CDR3 length: 16 residues. CDR1 and CDR2 (germline): SGHRS, YFSETQ. CDR3 coding DNA: TGCGCCAGCAGCGGGGGTCCGGCAGGGGGCACAGATACGCAGTATTTT. Encoded protein: CASSGGPAGGTDTQYF.

V and J are TRBV27 and TRBJ2-7, with D perhaps matching TRBD2 (6 bases). From germline, CDR1 is MNHEY and CDR2 SMNVEV (reference sequence). Deletions cut 4 bases from V and 3 bases from J, with 13 bases between. This CDR3 is 14 amino acids long. The CDR3 is CASSYGPGGYEQYF. The CDR3 region has the DNA TGTGCCAGCAGTTACGGTCCCGGGGGCTACGAGCAGTACTTC.